This section outlines one T cell receptor (beta chain) sequence together with its context. TCRdb keeps only in-frame clones here, not all; method: immunoSEQ multiplex PCR. The data hold 4,000 to 6,000 clones, with about three quarters observed a single time. The data derive from a study of chemoradiotherapy in HPV16-positive cancers. Study details: Functional T-cell assays on a couple of HPV16-positive patients' cells defined candidate HPV-specific clones and common TCR motifs.

In germline, CDR1 is SGHTA, CDR2 FQGTGA. V lost 1 base, J lost 7 bases, and 14 bases lay in between. This CDR3 has 15 residues. The V call is TRBV7-3, the J call TRBJ2-1; D is uncertain. The sequencing used tumor tissue, collected from a patient who underwent chemoradiotherapy. The TCR sequence derives from a human donor with HPV-associated anogenital cancer. The CDR3 coding sequence is TGTGCCAGCAGCTTAATCGGCGGAGAGAGGAATGAGCAGTTCTTC. This codes for CASSLIGGERNEQFF. Using reference TRBV7-3 and TRBJ2-1 for the parts outside the CDR3, the full variable domain is GAGVSQTPSNKVTEKGKYVELRCDPISGHTALYWYRQSLGQGPEFLIYFQGTGAADDSGLPNDRFFAVRPEGSVSTLKIQRTERGDSAVYLCASSLIGGERNEQFFGPGTRLTVL.